This TCR beta chain was profiled in a study of blood T cell repertoires in COVID-19. Sequenced by immunoSEQ multiplex PCR; TCRdb stores in-frame clones only, minus some. The sample carries fewer than 250,000 clones, approximately 81% recorded once. Germline values: CDR1 SGHRS, CDR2 YFSETQ. The CDR3 is 16 amino acids. The trim removed 2 bases at V and 4 bases at J, leaving 4 bases unmatched. This chain uses TRBV5-1 with TRBJ2-5; 14 positions agree with TRBD2. The sequence derives from an elderly woman with acute or convalescent COVID-19. Sequencing used peripheral blood. The CDR3 reads CASSFSGTSGGETQYF. CDR3 bases: TGCGCCAGCAGCTTCTCCGGGACTAGCGGGGGAGAGACCCAGTACTTC.